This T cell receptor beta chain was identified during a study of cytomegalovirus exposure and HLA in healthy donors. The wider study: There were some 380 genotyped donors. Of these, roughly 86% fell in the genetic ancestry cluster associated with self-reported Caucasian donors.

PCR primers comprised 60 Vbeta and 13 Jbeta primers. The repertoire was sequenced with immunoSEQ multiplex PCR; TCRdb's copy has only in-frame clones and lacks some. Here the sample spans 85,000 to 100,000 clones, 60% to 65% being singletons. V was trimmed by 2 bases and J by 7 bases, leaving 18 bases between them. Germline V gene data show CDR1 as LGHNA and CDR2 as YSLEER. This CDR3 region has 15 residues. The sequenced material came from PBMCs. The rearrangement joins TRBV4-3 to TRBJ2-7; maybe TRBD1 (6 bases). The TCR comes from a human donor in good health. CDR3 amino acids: CASSQRTGILGEQYF. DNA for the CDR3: TGCGCCAGCAGCCAACGTACAGGGATCTTAGGGGAGCAGTACTTC.